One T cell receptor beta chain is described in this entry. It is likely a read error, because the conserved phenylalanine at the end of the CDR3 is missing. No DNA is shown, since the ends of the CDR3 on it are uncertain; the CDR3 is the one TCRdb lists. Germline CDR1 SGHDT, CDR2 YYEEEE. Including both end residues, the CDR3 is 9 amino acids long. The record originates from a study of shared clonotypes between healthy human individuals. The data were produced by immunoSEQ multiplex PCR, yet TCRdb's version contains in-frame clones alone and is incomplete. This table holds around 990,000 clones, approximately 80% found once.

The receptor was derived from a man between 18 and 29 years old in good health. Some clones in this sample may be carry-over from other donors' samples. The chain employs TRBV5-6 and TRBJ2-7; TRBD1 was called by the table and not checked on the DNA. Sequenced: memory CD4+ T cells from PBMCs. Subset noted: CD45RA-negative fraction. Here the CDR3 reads CASSLEGAL.